The 16 T cell receptor beta chains reported below all come from one sample, sequenced in a study of brain T cells in children with intractable seizures. TCRdb's table, derived via immunoSEQ multiplex PCR, lists solely in-frame clones and lacks some. This repertoire shows about 40,000 clones, 75% to 95% found once; its top ten account for roughly 6.3%. Material: peripheral blood, obtained at surgery. The source of these receptors is a girl aged 2-10 years with tuberous sclerosis and intractable seizures.

The chain joins TRBV19 to TRBJ2-3, with D possibly being TRBD1 or TRBD2 (5 bases each). The CDR3 runs 15 residues. CDR1 is LNHDA, CDR2 SQIVND, per germline (reference sequence). Between the trimmed V and J ends, which lost 7 bases and 2 bases, there was a span of 16 bases. CDR3 in amino acids: CASMTRDDVTDTQYF. As DNA, the CDR3 is TGTGCCAGTATGACCCGGGACGATGTCACAGATACGCAGTATTTT. Combining the CDR3 with reference TRBV19 and TRBJ2-3 gives the whole variable domain DGGITQSPKYLFRKEGQNVTLSCEQNLNHDAMYWYRQDPGQGLRLIYYSQIVNDFQKGDIAEGYSVSREKKESFPLTVTSAQKNPTAFYLCASMTRDDVTDTQYFGPGTRLTVL.

The chain joins TRBV11-2 to TRBJ1-1, with no clear D. Germline CDR1 and CDR2: SGHAT and FQNNGV. The CDR3 is 13 amino acids. Trimming removed 5 bases at V and 0 bases at J, with 7 bases between. The CDR3 reads CASSANMNTEAFF. The CDR3 coding sequence is TGTGCCAGCAGCGCCAACATGAACACTGAAGCTTTCTTT.

This clone occurred once. The chain combines TRBV11-2 with TRBJ2-1; D gene unclear. Trimming removed 0 bases from V and 12 bases from J, with 12 bases in between. CDR3 length equals 13 residues. Germline V gene lookup returns CDR1 SGHAT and CDR2 FQNNGV. CDR3 sequence: CASSLDLQGRQFF. The CDR3 DNA is TGTGCCAGCAGCTTAGATCTTCAAGGGCGGCAGTTCTTC. Supplemented by reference TRBV11-2 and TRBJ2-1, the full variable domain reads EAGVAQSPRYKIIEKRQSVAFWCNPISGHATLYWYQQILGQGPKLLIQFQNNGVVDDSQLPKDRFSAERLKGVDSTLKIQPAKLEDSAVYLCASSLDLQGRQFFGPGTRLTVL.

V is TRBV6-5 and J is TRBJ2-6, with D uncertain. V was shortened by 6 bases and J by 0 bases, with 9 bases between the two germline ends. The CDR3 consists of 15 residues. The germline V gene has CDR1 MNHEY and CDR2 SVGAGI. Written as DNA, the CDR3 is TGTGCCAGCAGGCGTACGAACTCTGGGGCCAACGTCCTGACTTTC. Its protein product is CASRRTNSGANVLTF.

The chain combines TRBV5-1 with TRBJ1-1; D is possibly TRBD1 (5 bases). With 4 bases removed from V and 4 bases from J, the gap between germline ends came to 17 bases. The CDR3 runs to 15 residues. Germline assignment: CDR1 SGHRS and CDR2 YFSETQ. In nucleotides, the CDR3 is TGCGCCAGCAGCGTGAGGGGTAAGGGCGGCACTGAAGCTTTCTTT. It encodes CASSVRGKGGTEAFF. The full variable domain, its missing parts supplied by reference TRBV5-1 and TRBJ1-1, is KAGVTQTPRYLIKTRGQQVTLSCSPISGHRSVSWYQQTPGQGLQFLFEYFSETQRNKGNFPGRFSGRQFSNSRSEMNVSTLELGDSALYLCASSVRGKGGTEAFFGQGTRLTVV.

The CDR3 region is CASSQGGGEQFF. The CDR3 DNA reads TGCGCCAGCAGCCAAGGAGGCGGTGAGCAGTTCTTC. This chain links TRBV4-1 with TRBJ2-1; the D is unclear. Germline V gives CDR1 MGHRA, CDR2 YSYEKL. The CDR3 sequence is 12 residues long. V lost 1 base and J 9 bases, leaving 7 bases between the germline ends.

This sequence joins TRBV27 and TRBJ2-1; tentative D call: TRBD2 (7 bases). V lost 6 bases, J lost 7 bases, and 19 bases lay in between. Germline V lookup: CDR1 MNHEY, CDR2 SMNVEV (reference sequence). The CDR3 loop spans 15 amino acids. CDR3 in amino acids: CASSPGRGNRNEQFF. As DNA, the CDR3 is TGTGCCAGCAGCCCAGGGAGGGGGAATAGGAATGAGCAGTTCTTC.

The chain joins TRBV10-3 to TRBJ1-2; 8 nucleotides line up with TRBD1. This CDR3 region has 13 residues. Losses at the gene ends were 4 bases for V and 6 bases for J; bases not matched to a gene: 4. Germline V gene sequence: CDR1 ENHRY, CDR2 SYGVKD. The CDR3: CAISADRENGYTF. The CDR3, as DNA: TGTGCCATCAGTGCGGACAGGGAAAATGGCTACACCTTC.

The chain is built from TRBV7-9 and TRBJ1-3; 7 nucleotides line up with TRBD1. Trimming took 5 bases from V and 0 from J; bases not matched to a gene: 13. The CDR3 is made up of 18 amino acids. Germline V CDR1 and CDR2: SEHNR, FQNEAQ (reference sequence). This chain's CDR3 is CASSPLETGLSSGNTIYF. For the CDR3, the DNA is TGTGCCAGCAGCCCCCTCGAGACAGGGCTGTCCTCTGGAAACACCATATATTTT.

The V and J genes are TRBV6-5 and TRBJ1-1, with D perhaps matching TRBD1 (5 bases). This CDR3 has 14 amino acids. Germline V CDR1 and CDR2: MNHEY, SVGAGI. V lost 6 bases to trimming and J lost 3 bases, with 14 bases between them. Written as DNA, the CDR3 is TGTGCCAGCAGCCCAGGGAGGAAGGACACTGAAGCTTTCTTT. Amino acid sequence: CASSPGRKDTEAFF.

The V gene is TRBV13, the J gene TRBJ1-2; D may be TRBD1 (6 bases). Trimming left V 5 bases short and J 3 bases short, with 19 bases between. The CDR3 has 16 residues. Germline CDR1 PRHDT, CDR2 FYEKMQ (reference sequence). The CDR3 coding sequence is TGTGCCAGCAGCCTCCAACAGGGACGAGGGGACTATGGCTACACCTTC. Protein product: CASSLQQGRGDYGYTF.

The J gene is TRBJ1-3, the V gene TRBV30, with 8 bases that match TRBD1. Losses at the gene ends were 5 bases for V and 0 bases for J; bases not matched to a gene: 0. The CDR3 totals 13 residues. Germline V CDR1 and CDR2: GTSNPN, SVGIG (reference sequence). The DNA for the CDR3 is TGTGCCTGGCAGGGGGCCTCTGGAAACACCATATATTTT. This gives the protein CAWQGASGNTIYF.

The chain carries TRBV14 and TRBJ1-2; D unclear. Per germline, CDR1 SGHDN and CDR2 FVKESK. The CDR3 runs 15 residues. V was pared by 5 bases and J by 3 bases, with 16 bases between. The CDR3 nucleotides read TGTGCCAGCAGCAAAGGAAAGGGCGGCCACTATGGCTACACCTTC. Translating it yields CASSKGKGGHYGYTF.

This clone was detected a few times. The V gene is TRBV6-6, the J gene TRBJ1-5, with D uncertain. CDR3 length equals 15 residues. Germline V lookup: CDR1 MNHNY, CDR2 SVGAGI (reference sequence). With 5 bases removed from V and 2 bases from J, the gap between germline ends came to 13 bases. The CDR3 protein is CASSHPIVGNQPQHF. The CDR3 region has the DNA TGTGCCAGCAGTCATCCAATAGTCGGCAATCAGCCCCAGCATTTT.

The gene calls are TRBV29-1 and TRBJ2-6, with no clear D. This CDR3 is 12 amino acids long. Germline CDR1 is SQVTM and CDR2 is ANQGSEA. The V and J ends lost 4 bases and 4 bases respectively, with 5 bases between them. CDR3 nucleotides: TGCAGCGTTGGGAAAGGGGCCAACGTCCTGACTTTC. Protein sequence: CSVGKGANVLTF.

CDR3 sequence reads: CASSSGQPLEQYF. CDR3 DNA sequence: TGTGCCAGTAGTTCGGGACAGCCCCTGGAGCAGTACTTC. The genes are TRBV19 and TRBJ2-7, with TRBD1 matching 7 bases. CDR3 length equals 13 residues. Germline V lookup: CDR1 LNHDA, CDR2 SQIVND (reference sequence). V was pared by 5 bases and J by 7 bases, with 8 bases of the junction left unmatched.